The 20 T cell receptor beta chains given below trace back to one sample, sequenced in a study of vaccination effects on CD4 cells after COVID-19. These receptors have no known antigen. This table comes from immunoSEQ multiplex PCR, and its TCRdb copy is limited to in-frame clones, with some not included. The table records roughly 48,000 clones, around 67% of them present only once. Following an approximately 11-day culture, CD4+ T cells were purified. This specimen consisted of CD4+ T cells from PBMCs cultured without peptide, obtained before COVID-19 vaccination. The origin of the receptors is a human donor who received a COVID-19 vaccine.

The rearrangement joins TRBV10-2 to TRBJ2-7; D might be TRBD1 (5 bases). CDR3 length: 14 residues. V lost 4 bases to trimming and J lost 2 bases, with 12 bases between them. The germline V gene encodes CDR1 WSHSY and CDR2 SAAADI. The CDR3 coding sequence is TGCGCCAGCAGTGTCAGGGCGTCGACCTACGAGCAGTACTTC. This sequence encodes CASSVRASTYEQYF.

This clone appeared a few times. V and J are TRBV10-3 and TRBJ2-2; no firm D call. Trimming stripped 5 bases from V and 7 bases from J, with 5 bases between. CDR3 length equals 11 residues. Germline CDR1 and CDR2: ENHRY and SYGVKD. Here the CDR3 DNA reads TGTGCCATCAGTAGAAGCGGGGAGCTGTTTTTT. Residues: CAISRSGELFF.

This rearrangement joins TRBV12-3 or TRBV12-4 to TRBJ1-2; no definite D call. CDR3 size: 12 residues. Trimming shortened V by 3 bases and J by 8 bases, and 10 bases separated the two germline ends. The CDR3, as DNA: TGTGCCAGCAGTTTCGCAGCACGCGGCTACACCTTC. This translates into CASSFAARGYTF.

V gene TRBV5-1 combines with J gene TRBJ2-2; 7 bases line up with TRBD2. The CDR3 is 15 amino acids. CDR1 and CDR2 from the germline V gene are SGHRS and YFSETQ. Unmatched junction bases numbered 7, after V lost 4 bases and J lost 4 bases. The CDR3 here is CASSPGEGVTGELFF. CDR3 DNA sequence: TGCGCCAGCAGCCCCGGGGAGGGTGTCACCGGGGAGCTGTTTTTT.

The V gene is TRBV15, the J gene TRBJ2-7, with D tentatively TRBD1 (6 bases). The CDR3 contains 16 residues. Germline CDR1 LNHNV, CDR2 YYDKDF (reference sequence). V shed 1 base and J shed 0 bases, with 13 bases lying between them. CDR3 sequence reads: CATSRVARDNSYEQYF. CDR3 DNA sequence: TGTGCCACCAGCAGAGTAGCTAGGGACAACTCCTACGAGCAGTACTTC.

The CDR3: CASSPGSVPADTQYF. CDR3 DNA sequence: TGTGCCAGCAGCCCGGGGTCGGTGCCCGCGGATACGCAGTATTTT. The V call is TRBV3-1 (or the pseudogene TRBV3-2), the J call TRBJ2-3; possibly TRBD2 for D (5 bases). Deletions cut 4 bases from V and 6 bases from J, with 17 bases between. The CDR3 extends over 15 amino acids. Germline-derived CDR1 and CDR2 are LGHDT and YNNKEL (reference sequence).

The chain carries TRBV18 and TRBJ2-1, with a tentative D call TRBD2 (5 bases). In germline, CDR1 is KGHSH, CDR2 LQKENI. V dropped 6 bases and J dropped 12 bases, with 15 bases sitting between them. This CDR3 is built from 12 residues. For the CDR3, the DNA is TGTGCCAGCTCCCCGTCGGGGTCGGGGCAGTTCTTC. It translates to CASSPSGSGQFF.

This clone was observed once. The rearrangement links TRBV6-5 to TRBJ2-5; TRBD2 matches 11 bases. This CDR3 spans 15 amino acids. The germline gives CDR1 MNHEY, CDR2 SVGAGI. V lost 6 bases, J lost 7 bases, and 10 bases stayed unmatched. The CDR3 DNA reads TGTGCCAGCAGATCGACTAGCGGGAATACCGGGACCCAGTACTTC. Protein sequence: CASRSTSGNTGTQYF.

The table lists this clone with a count of one. CDR3 amino acids: CASSELRGGYGYTF. The CDR3 DNA is TGTGCCAGCAGTGAACTCAGGGGTGGGTATGGCTACACCTTC. The chain links TRBV27 to TRBJ1-2; the D gene is possibly TRBD1 (6 bases). V was pared by 5 bases and J by 5 bases, with 15 bases between. There are 14 residues in the CDR3. The germline gives CDR1 MNHEY, CDR2 SMNVEV (reference sequence).

This clone was counted only a few times. This chain uses TRBV23-1 with TRBJ1-1; maybe TRBD1 (6 bases). TRBV23-1 is an ORF, with its function uncertain. The CDR3 has 14 amino acids. V was pared by 1 base and J by 1 base, with 7 bases between. The CDR3 loop reads CASSQFRGNTEAFF. The CDR3 nucleotides are TGCGCCAGCAGTCAATTCAGGGGGAACACTGAAGCTTTCTTT.

This clone was recorded only once. V and J are TRBV5-6 and TRBJ1-2; 7 bases agree with TRBD1. This CDR3 is built from 15 residues. CDR1 and CDR2 (germline): SGHDT, YYEEEE. After removal of 0 bases from V and 7 bases from J, the junction contained 9 bases not matched to a gene. The CDR3 DNA follows: TGTGCCAGCAGCTTGGGCCAGGGAGGGGGCAGTGGCTACACCTTC. It codes for CASSLGQGGGSGYTF. The whole variable domain, remainder taken from reference TRBV5-6 and TRBJ1-2, is DAGVTQSPTHLIKTRGQQVTLRCSPKSGHDTVSWYQQALGQGPQFIFQYYEEEERQRGNFPDRFSGHQFPNYSSELNVNALLLGDSALYLCASSLGQGGGSGYTFGSGTRLTVV.

The chain is built from TRBV5-4 and TRBJ2-5, with 11 bases fitting TRBD1. Germline V gives CDR1 SGHNT, CDR2 YYREEE (reference sequence). The CDR3 totals 16 residues. V shed 2 bases, J shed 5 bases, and the junction held 8 bases outside the gene matches. The CDR3 DNA reads TGTGCCAGCAGCTTAGGACAGGGGGCGGGTGAGGAGACCCAGTACTTC. This translates into CASSLGQGAGEETQYF.

The rearrangement uses TRBV5-1 and TRBJ1-1; perhaps TRBD1 as D (5 bases). The CDR3 covers 15 residues. Per the germline V gene, CDR1 is SGHRS and CDR2 is YFSETQ. V lost 2 bases and J 8 bases, leaving 19 bases between the germline ends. The CDR3 sequence is CASSFGALKQAEAFF. CDR3 coding DNA: TGCGCCAGCAGCTTTGGGGCCCTTAAACAGGCAGAAGCTTTCTTT.

This clone was seen only once. This rearrangement joins TRBV5-1 to TRBJ2-7; D possibly corresponds to TRBD1 (6 bases). Between the trimmed V and J ends, which lost 4 bases and 6 bases, there was a span of 20 bases. The CDR3 spans 15 residues. In germline, CDR1 is SGHRS, CDR2 YFSETQ. CDR3 coding DNA: TGCGCCAGCAGCCCATCCGGGACAAGGGGTTTCGAGCAGTACTTC. Amino acid sequence: CASSPSGTRGFEQYF.

The V and J genes are TRBV9 and TRBJ2-5, with TRBD2 matching over 8 bases. The V segment lost 0 bases and the J segment 3 bases; nucleotides outside the gene matches: 7. Germline V lookup: CDR1 SGDLS, CDR2 YYNGEE. The CDR3 sequence is 16 residues long. The CDR3 protein is CASSVDLAGPKETQYF. In nucleotides, the CDR3 is TGTGCCAGCAGCGTAGACCTAGCGGGCCCGAAAGAGACCCAGTACTTC.

V is TRBV2 and J is TRBJ2-1, with D unresolved. The germline CDR1 and CDR2 sequences are SNHLY and FYNNEI. V was shortened by 7 bases and J by 9 bases, with 10 bases between the two germline ends. The CDR3 loop spans 11 amino acids. CDR3 sequence reads: CASTRSREQFF. CDR3 nucleotides: TGTGCCAGCACTCGGTCCCGTGAGCAGTTCTTC. Full variable domain (missing parts from reference TRBV2 and TRBJ2-1): EPEVTQTPSHQVTQMGQEVILRCVPISNHLYFYWYRQILGQKVEFLVSFYNNEISEKSEIFDDQFSVERPDGSNFTLKIRSTKLEDSAMYFCASTRSREQFFGPGTRLTVL.

This chain links TRBV7-2 with TRBJ1-1; D might be TRBD1 (5 bases). The V end was cut by 5 bases, the J end by 0 bases, with 13 bases between. The CDR3 contains 15 residues. The V gene's germline CDR1 is SGHTA and CDR2 FQGNSA. The CDR3 nucleotides read TGTGCCAGCAGCCCGGGCGGGACGGTGAACACTGAAGCTTTCTTT. It translates to CASSPGGTVNTEAFF.

The CDR3 loop is CASSFQGQGRQEAFF. The CDR3 coding sequence is TGCGCCAGCAGCTTTCAAGGCCAGGGGCGTCAAGAAGCTTTCTTT. This rearrangement joins TRBV5-1 to TRBJ1-1; tentatively, D is TRBD1 (6 bases). The CDR3 length is 15 residues. Per germline, CDR1 SGHRS and CDR2 YFSETQ. Trimming took off 2 bases at V and 8 bases at J, with 19 bases between the two ends.

The V and J genes are TRBV18 and TRBJ2-2; tentatively, D is TRBD1 or TRBD2 (5 bases each). The V gene's germline CDR1 is KGHSH and CDR2 LQKENI. Trimming took off 4 bases at V and 6 bases at J, with 21 bases between the two ends. The CDR3 contains 17 residues. As DNA, the CDR3 is TGTGCCAGCTCACAAGTCACCGGGGCCCCGAGGGCCGGGGAGCTGTTTTTT. It is translated as CASSQVTGAPRAGELFF.

The chain recombines TRBV2 with TRBJ1-5; 7 bases map to TRBD1. The ends lost 7 bases at V and 6 bases at J; junction bases unmatched: 9. The CDR3 spans 14 residues. The germline gives CDR1 SNHLY, CDR2 FYNNEI. The CDR3 loop is CASTKVRGSQPQHF. CDR3 nucleotide sequence: TGTGCCAGCACGAAAGTCAGGGGGAGTCAGCCCCAGCATTTT.